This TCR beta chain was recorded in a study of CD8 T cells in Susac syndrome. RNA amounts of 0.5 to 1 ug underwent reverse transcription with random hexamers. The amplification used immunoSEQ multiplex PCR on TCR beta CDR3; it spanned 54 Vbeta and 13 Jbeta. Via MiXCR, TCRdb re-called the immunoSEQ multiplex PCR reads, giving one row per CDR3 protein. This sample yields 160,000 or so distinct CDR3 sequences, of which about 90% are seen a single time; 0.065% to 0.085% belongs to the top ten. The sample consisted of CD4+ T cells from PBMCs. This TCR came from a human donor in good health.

The chain's CDR3 is CASSLGPETANTGELFF. The CDR3 nucleotides are TGCGCCAGCAGCCTCGGACCGGAGACAGCGAACACCGGGGAGCTGTTTTTT. The rearrangement joins TRBV5-1 to TRBJ2-2, with D perhaps TRBD1 (5 bases). Germline V gene data show CDR1 as SGHRS and CDR2 as YFSETQ. The CDR3 covers 17 residues. V was cut by 4 bases and J by 0 bases, with 16 bases left in between. The full variable domain, rest sourced from reference TRBV5-1 and TRBJ2-2, is KAGVTQTPRYLIKTRGQQVTLSCSPISGHRSVSWYQQTPGQGLQFLFEYFSETQRNKGNFPGRFSGRQFSNSRSEMNVSTLELGDSALYLCASSLGPETANTGELFFGEGSRLTVL.